The rows below give T cell receptor beta chains drawn from one sample of a study of HIV-infected patients and healthy controls. From the 5' RACE reads, TCRdb called clonotypes with MiXCR, one entry per CDR3 protein. Of 6,000 to 9,500 distinct CDR3 sequences detected, about a tenth appear once; the ten largest clones hold around 15%. The source material was blood, sampled before antiretroviral therapy. The receptors were sampled from an adult with HIV infection. Each CDR3 is given with its conserved first and last residue. Clone size is shown for a subset of rows, as once, few, many or a class of expanded clone.

TRBJ2-7	TRBV6-5	many	CASSYEGGYGEQYF
TRBJ1-1	TRBV7-6	many	CASSLEKTGDTEAFF
TRBJ2-7	TRBV28	medium-sized	CASSAGTGLLYEQYF
TRBJ2-4	TRBV7-2	medium-sized	CASSLAAEVDIQYF
TRBJ2-5	TRBV6-6	many	CASSPGSEQETQYF
TRBJ2-1	TRBV21-1	-	CASSWTVSYNEQFF
TRBJ2-1	TRBV24-1	-	CATSDLGVEEEQFF
TRBJ1-5	TRBV3-1	medium-sized	CASSQDHAGQPQHF
TRBJ1-2	TRBV6-5	few	CASSYSTSGRGYTF
TRBJ2-7	TRBV6-1	-	CASRDLTPYEQYF
TRBJ2-7	TRBV10-2	medium-sized	CASGTYEQYF
TRBJ2-7	TRBV7-8	medium-sized	CASSLDRANEQYF
TRBJ2-2	TRBV28	medium-sized	CASSPSTDLGGELFF
TRBJ1-2	TRBV5-1	many	CASSPTGGVDNYGYTF
TRBJ2-5	TRBV28	many	CASSRPSRYGETQYF
TRBJ2-7	TRBV12-3/TRBV12-4	many	CASSRDRLLYEQYF
TRBJ1-2	TRBV11-2	-	CASSLAGGHPNYGYTF
TRBJ1-1	TRBV28	once	CASSPGDRNTEAFF
TRBJ2-2	TRBV28	medium-sized	CASSPPPGLGNTGELFF
TRBJ1-1	TRBV29-1	medium-sized	CSVEGQGLTEAFF
TRBJ2-2	TRBV30	many	CAWKWGTSGELFF
TRBJ2-2	TRBV5-1	medium-sized	CASSFGSWTGELFF
TRBJ2-1	TRBV3-1	many	CASGQTTGTGLNNEQFF
TRBJ2-3	TRBV6-5	many	CASSSISTASDTQYF
TRBJ2-6	TRBV10-3	medium-sized	CAIRAGTGISSGANVLTF
TRBJ2-1	TRBV5-6	few	CASSLALAISSNEQFF
TRBJ2-5	TRBV20-1	-	CSARPGLAVQGTQYF
TRBJ2-1	TRBV6-9	few	CASSPLRTGKENRSYNEQFF
TRBJ1-5	TRBV28	many	CASSLWEVGINQPQHF
TRBJ2-7	TRBV7-2	many	CASSPPRLAGGNEQYF
TRBJ2-1	TRBV5-4	medium-sized	CASSLGANEQFF
TRBJ2-1	TRBV7-3	medium-sized	CASSLEAGANYNEQFF
TRBJ2-1	TRBV4-1	many	CASSWLERHNEQFF
TRBJ1-4	TRBV5-4	medium-sized	CASSQDRANEKLFF
TRBJ2-2	TRBV4-1	many	CASSRLPGTSGGGTGELFF
TRBJ2-7	TRBV20-1	-	CSENGTGNYEKDF
TRBJ1-5	TRBV7-3	-	CASRDPNQPQHF
TRBJ2-5	TRBV12-3/TRBV12-4	medium-sized	CASSLSGALQETQYF
TRBJ2-5	TRBV4-1	medium-sized	CASSQVYDRETQYF
TRBJ1-1	TRBV13	many	CASSLQGSEAFF
TRBJ2-7	TRBV7-2	-	CASSEDVSSYEQYF
TRBJ2-7	TRBV6-1	many	CASRNAGAYEQYF
TRBJ2-7	TRBV6-6	few	CASIYGDAGDEQYF
TRBJ2-2	TRBV27	-	CASSPGTSGTGELFF
TRBJ1-6	TRBV6-5	medium-sized	CASSYSDRLMSPLHF
TRBJ2-7	TRBV9	many	CASSVGPDRGHEQYF
TRBJ2-1	TRBV28	many	CASSLSPETSGHNEQFF
TRBJ2-7	TRBV5-5	many	CASSLVTSGDLSSEQYF